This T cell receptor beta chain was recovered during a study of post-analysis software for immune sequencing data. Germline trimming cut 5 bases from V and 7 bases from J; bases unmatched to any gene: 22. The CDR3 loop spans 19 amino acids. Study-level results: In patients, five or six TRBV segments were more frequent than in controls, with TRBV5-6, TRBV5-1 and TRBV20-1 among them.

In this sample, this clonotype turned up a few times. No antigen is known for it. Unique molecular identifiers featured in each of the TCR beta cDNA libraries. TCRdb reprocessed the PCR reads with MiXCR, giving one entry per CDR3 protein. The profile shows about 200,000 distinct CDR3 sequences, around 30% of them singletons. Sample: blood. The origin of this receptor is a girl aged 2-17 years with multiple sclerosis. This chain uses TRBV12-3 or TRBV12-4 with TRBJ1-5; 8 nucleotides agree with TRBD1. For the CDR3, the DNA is TGTGCCAGCAGTCTAATTCTAGGCTTCGGGACAGGTAGCGACCAGCCCCAGCATTTT. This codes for CASSLILGFGTGSDQPQHF.